Listed below are T cell receptor beta chains from one sample, sequenced in a study of response to subunit inactivated influenza vaccine. Via MiXCR, TCRdb re-called the RT-PCR reads, giving one row per CDR3 protein. The repertoire includes about 540,000 distinct CDR3 sequences, approximately 22% of them detected once, and 2.5% to 3% sits in the top ten. The same sample was also studied in work on T cells expressing NK-cell markers.

Sequencing was performed on CD4+ T cells sorted from PBMCs, taken about 11 days after vaccination. All receptors derive from a man aged 50 or older who received an inactivated influenza vaccine. The CDR3 runs from the conserved cysteine through the conserved F or W. The D gene is left open where the match is weak. Clone size is shown for a subset of rows, as once, few, many or a class of expanded clone.

DNA: TGTGCCATCAGTGTGGAGGCGGGGGGGAATGAGCAGTTCTTC; CDR3: CAISVEAGGNEQFF; size: .; V: TRBV10-3; J: TRBJ2-1; D: TRBD2
DNA: TGTGCCAGCAGTTACGATCCCGTCACGGGGTTAAATGGCTACACCTTC; CDR3: CASSYDPVTGLNGYTF; size: few; V: TRBV6-5; J: TRBJ1-2; D: .
DNA: TGTGCCAGCAGCCCACAGGGCCGGCCCTCTTACGGCTACACCTTC; CDR3: CASSPQGRPSYGYTF; size: few; V: TRBV12-3/TRBV12-4; J: TRBJ1-2; D: .
DNA: TGTGCCAGCAGTTTCGGCAATCAGGGGTTCTTC; CDR3: CASSFGNQGFF; size: .; V: TRBV12-3/TRBV12-4; J: TRBJ2-1; D: .
DNA: TGTGCCAGCAAAGGACAGGGGGGTCAGCCCCAGCATTTT; CDR3: CASKGQGGQPQHF; size: few; V: TRBV6-1; J: TRBJ1-5; D: TRBD1
DNA: TGCAGTGCTAGCGGGGGGCTCACTGAAGCTTTCTTT; CDR3: CSASGGLTEAFF; size: .; V: TRBV20-1; J: TRBJ1-1; D: .
DNA: TGTGCCAGCAGCTACGCAGGACAGGTCGTCACTGAAGCTTTCTTT; CDR3: CASSYAGQVVTEAFF; size: .; V: TRBV11-2; J: TRBJ1-1; D: TRBD1
DNA: TGTGCCAGCAGCTTCAGGGGGCTGGCTGAAGCTTTCTTT; CDR3: CASSFRGLAEAFF; size: few; V: TRBV7-2; J: TRBJ1-1; D: TRBD1
DNA: TGTGCCAGCAGTTACTCTGGGACAGGGGACTACGAGCAGTACTTC; CDR3: CASSYSGTGDYEQYF; size: few; V: TRBV6-5; J: TRBJ2-7; D: TRBD1
DNA: TGTGCCAGCACCATTGGGGCCGACTATGGCTACACCTTC; CDR3: CASTIGADYGYTF; size: .; V: TRBV7-9; J: TRBJ1-2; D: .
DNA: TGTGCCAGCAGTTACTCAACCGGACAGGGGCCAGATACGCAGTATTTT; CDR3: CASSYSTGQGPDTQYF; size: .; V: TRBV6-2/TRBV6-3; J: TRBJ2-3; D: TRBD1